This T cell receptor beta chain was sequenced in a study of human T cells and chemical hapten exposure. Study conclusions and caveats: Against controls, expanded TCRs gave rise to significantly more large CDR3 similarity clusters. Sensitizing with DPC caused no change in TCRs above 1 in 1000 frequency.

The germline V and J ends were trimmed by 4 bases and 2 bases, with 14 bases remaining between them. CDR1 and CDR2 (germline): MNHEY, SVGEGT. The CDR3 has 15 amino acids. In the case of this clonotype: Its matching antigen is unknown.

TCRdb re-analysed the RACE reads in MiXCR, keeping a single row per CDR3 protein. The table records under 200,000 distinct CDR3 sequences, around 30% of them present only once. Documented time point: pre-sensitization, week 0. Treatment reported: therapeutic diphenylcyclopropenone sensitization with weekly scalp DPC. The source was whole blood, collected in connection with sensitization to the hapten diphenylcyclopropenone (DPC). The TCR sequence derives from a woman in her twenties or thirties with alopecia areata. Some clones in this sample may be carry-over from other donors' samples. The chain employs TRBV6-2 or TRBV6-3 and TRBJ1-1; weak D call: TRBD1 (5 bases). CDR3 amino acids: CASSLGPPQNTEAFF. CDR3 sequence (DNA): TGTGCCAGCAGTTTGGGGCCACCCCAAAACACTGAAGCTTTCTTT.